These 14 T cell receptor beta chains were sequenced from one sample in a study of regulatory T cells in long-lasting Graves disease. Both iRepertoire HTBI primers and Arm-PCR of CDR3 regions were used to build the TCR beta libraries. TCRdb fed the multiplex PCR reads into MiXCR, producing one record per CDR3 protein. The profile shows approximately 470,000 distinct CDR3 sequences, about a sixth of them singletons. The time point denotes: newly diagnosed GD, antithyroid drugs for less than 3 months. The TCR library was made from RNA that had been extracted from PBMCs in TRIzol. These data are also associated with another study on T cells in Graves' hyperthyroidism and ophthalmopathy.

Source: peripheral blood mononuclear cells (PBMCs), taken at new diagnosis, from a patient treated with antithyroid drugs. These receptors originate from a middle-aged man with Graves disease.

As for this clonotype: One base separates it from a far larger clone, so it is likely a read error. The chain combines TRBV11-3 with TRBJ2-3; 9 bases map to TRBD1. CDR1 and CDR2 (germline): SGHNT, YENEEA. The V gene end was trimmed by 4 bases and the J gene end by 10 bases; junction bases not matched to a gene: 6. There are 13 residues in the CDR3. The CDR3 loop reads CASSSGQGFAQYF. For the CDR3, the DNA is TGTGCCAGCAGCTCGGGACAGGGATTCGCGCAGTATTTT.

This clonotype was observed at least ten times. This sequence joins TRBV12-3 or TRBV12-4 and TRBJ1-1; D might be TRBD1 (5 bases). The V end was cut by 2 bases, the J end by 3 bases, with 13 bases between. The CDR3 runs 15 residues. The CDR3, as DNA: TGTGCCAGCAGTTTATTAGGGGAGGCGGACACTGAAGCTTTCTTT. Residues: CASSLLGEADTEAFF.

This clonotype was detected ten times or more. V usage is TRBV20-1 and J usage is TRBJ2-5, with D perhaps TRBD1 (6 bases). V shed 2 bases and J shed 5 bases, with 18 bases lying between them. In germline, CDR1 is DFQATT, CDR2 SNEGSKA (reference sequence). There are 15 residues in the CDR3. CDR3 in amino acids: CSARIGGGLWETQYF. CDR3 DNA: TGCAGTGCTAGAATAGGGGGTGGTTTGTGGGAGACCCAGTACTTC.

This chain links TRBV11-2 with TRBJ1-1; 7 bases map to TRBD1. The CDR3 is made up of 14 amino acids. Germline CDR1 is SGHAT and CDR2 is FQNNGV. Trimming removed 2 bases from V and 5 bases from J; junction bases left unmatched: 5. DNA for the CDR3: TGTGCCAGCAGCTTACCGACAGGGAGTACTGAAGCTTTCTTT. Translating it yields CASSLPTGSTEAFF.

This clonotype was observed at least ten times. The genes are TRBV7-8 and TRBJ2-7, with 7 bases matching TRBD2. The germline V gene has CDR1 SGHVS and CDR2 FQNEAQ. The J segment lost 4 bases and the V segment lost 5 bases, leaving 14 bases of the junction unmatched. The CDR3 spans 16 residues. The CDR3 nucleotides are TGTGCCAGCAGCCAGGAGGCGGGGGTAGTAAGTTACGAGCAGTACTTC. Its protein is CASSQEAGVVSYEQYF.

This clonotype was recorded many times. The chain couples TRBV2 to TRBJ2-5; 7 bases line up with TRBD2. The length of the CDR3 is 11 residues. Germline V CDR1 and CDR2: SNHLY, FYNNEI. Trimming at V came to 8 bases and at J to 7 bases, leaving 4 bases not matched to a gene. DNA for the CDR3: TGTGCCAGCCTAGGGAGGGGGACCCAGTACTTC. It is translated as CASLGRGTQYF.

About this clonotype: A read error may be the cause here, since a much bigger clone is one base away. The rearrangement joins TRBV6-5 to TRBJ1-2, with TRBD1 matching over 9 bases. This CDR3 has 13 residues. CDR1 is MNHEY, CDR2 SVGAGI, per germline. V was pared by 4 bases and J by 10 bases, with 7 bases of the junction left unmatched. This CDR3 reads CASSSGQGRDYTF. In DNA form, the CDR3 reads TGTGCCAGCAGTTCCGGACAGGGGCGCGACTACACCTTC.

The rearrangement links TRBV27 to TRBJ1-4; D gene ambiguous. Germline V gene sequence: CDR1 MNHEY, CDR2 SMNVEV (reference sequence). The CDR3 contains 12 residues. Trimming stripped 5 bases from V and 5 bases from J, with 6 bases between. The CDR3 region has the DNA TGTGCCAGCAGTCGGGTAAATGAAAAACTGTTTTTT. It specifies CASSRVNEKLFF.

This clonotype was picked up many times. For the CDR3, the DNA is TGCGCCAGCAGCTTGGTTTTGGGGTCTATGGGCTACGAGCAGTACTTC. Amino acids: CASSLVLGSMGYEQYF. The chain carries TRBV5-1 and TRBJ2-7, with D unclear. CDR1 is SGHRS, CDR2 YFSETQ, per germline. The CDR3 runs 16 residues. V lost 0 bases and J 3 bases, leaving 16 bases between the germline ends. Full variable domain (outside the CDR3, taken from reference TRBV5-1 and TRBJ2-7): KAGVTQTPRYLIKTRGQQVTLSCSPISGHRSVSWYQQTPGQGLQFLFEYFSETQRNKGNFPGRFSGRQFSNSRSEMNVSTLELGDSALYLCASSLVLGSMGYEQYFGPGTRLTVT.

This clonotype was seen many times. This chain connects TRBV5-1 to TRBJ2-7; 7 bases fit TRBD1. The V and J ends lost 3 bases and 3 bases, in that order; junction bases with no gene match: 12. CDR3 size: 16 residues. CDR1 is SGHRS, CDR2 YFSETQ, per germline. CDR3 in amino acids: CASSSPRSGQHYEQYF. The DNA for the CDR3 is TGCGCCAGCAGCTCGCCCCGGTCGGGACAGCACTACGAGCAGTACTTC.

This clonotype turned up a few times. This sequence joins TRBV11-3 and TRBJ1-2; D ambiguous. V lost 0 bases and J lost 1, with 15 bases in between. Germline CDR1 and CDR2: SGHNT and YENEEA. This CDR3 spans 17 amino acids. The CDR3 region is CASSLDPSSSLNYGYTF. In DNA, the CDR3 is TGTGCCAGCAGCTTAGATCCGAGTTCCTCGCTTAACTATGGCTACACCTTC.

This clonotype came up many times. The J gene is TRBJ2-1, the V gene TRBV18, with 12 bases aligning to TRBD2. Germline V gene sequence: CDR1 KGHSH, CDR2 LQKENI. V lost 7 bases and J lost 6; bases outside the gene matches: 1. CDR3 size: 13 residues. The chain's CDR3 is CASLLAGGNEQFF. Written as DNA, the CDR3 is TGTGCCAGCTTACTAGCGGGAGGCAATGAGCAGTTCTTC.

In this sample, this clonotype turned up a few times. The chain joins TRBV4-1 to TRBJ1-2; possibly TRBD1 for D (6 bases). The CDR3 is 14 residues long. Per the germline V gene, CDR1 is MGHRA and CDR2 is YSYEKL. Trimming left V 0 bases short and J 8 bases short, with 13 bases between. CDR3 DNA sequence: TGCGCCAGCAGCCAAGATCGGGGGGCGAGCGGCTACACCTTC. This codes for CASSQDRGASGYTF.

This clonotype was observed a few times. The rearrangement links TRBV19 to TRBJ2-3; unclear D gene. Trimming cost V 5 bases and J 2 bases, with 11 bases left between them. Germline CDR1 reads LNHDA; CDR2 reads SQIVND (reference sequence). The CDR3 sequence is 14 residues long. The CDR3 sequence: CASSPFDATDTQYF. The CDR3 nucleotides read TGTGCCAGTAGTCCCTTTGACGCCACAGATACGCAGTATTTT. Combining the CDR3 with reference TRBV19 and TRBJ2-3 gives the whole variable domain DGGITQSPKYLFRKEGQNVTLSCEQNLNHDAMYWYRQDPGQGLRLIYYSQIVNDFQKGDIAEGYSVSREKKESFPLTVTSAQKNPTAFYLCASSPFDATDTQYFGPGTRLTVL.